In its sample, the clone carrying this T cell receptor (beta chain) was seen many times. The antigen is not known. The source of the sample is a study of T cell repertoires in cytomegalovirus infection. One entry per CDR3 protein results from TCRdb running MiXCR on the reads. Among roughly 990,000 distinct CDR3 sequences listed, about a third were seen once. CDR1 and CDR2 from the germline V gene are MNHEY and SMNVEV (reference sequence). Between the trimmed V and J ends, which lost 4 bases and 5 bases, there was a span of 9 bases. The CDR3 covers 14 residues. This TCR was recovered from a human donor in good health (CMV status not recorded). Some clones in this sample may be carry-over from other donors' samples. The chain recombines TRBV27 with TRBJ1-6; D gene ambiguous. Source: cultured CD8+ T cells from PBMCs, taken from culture after CMV antigen stimulation. The CDR3 sequence is CASSYGVHNSPLHF. In nucleotides, the CDR3 is TGTGCCAGCAGTTATGGCGTCCATAATTCACCCCTCCACTTT.